The text below deals with one T cell receptor (beta chain). As for treatment: preoperative locoregional IRX-2 cytokine immunotherapy. The sample is drawn from a study of preoperative IRX-2 immunotherapy in early breast cancer. Generated by immunoSEQ multiplex PCR, the TCRdb table keeps only in-frame clones and is missing some. Counted here are roughly 45,000 clones, about 94% occurring once; the ten biggest clones make up 1.6%. The CDR3 is 15 residues long. Germline V gene data show CDR1 as MGHRA and CDR2 as YSYEKL. This TCR was recovered from a human donor with breast cancer. V gene TRBV4-1 combines with J gene TRBJ2-5, with TRBD1 matching over 9 bases. Matching the DNA end better, TRBJ2-7 makes the J call doubtful. Sequencing was performed on tumor tissue, taken after IRX-2 immunotherapy. This CDR3 reads CASSQGQGEGYEQYF. Here the CDR3 DNA reads TGCGCCAGCAGCCAAGGACAGGGGGAGGGTTACGAGCAGTACTTC.